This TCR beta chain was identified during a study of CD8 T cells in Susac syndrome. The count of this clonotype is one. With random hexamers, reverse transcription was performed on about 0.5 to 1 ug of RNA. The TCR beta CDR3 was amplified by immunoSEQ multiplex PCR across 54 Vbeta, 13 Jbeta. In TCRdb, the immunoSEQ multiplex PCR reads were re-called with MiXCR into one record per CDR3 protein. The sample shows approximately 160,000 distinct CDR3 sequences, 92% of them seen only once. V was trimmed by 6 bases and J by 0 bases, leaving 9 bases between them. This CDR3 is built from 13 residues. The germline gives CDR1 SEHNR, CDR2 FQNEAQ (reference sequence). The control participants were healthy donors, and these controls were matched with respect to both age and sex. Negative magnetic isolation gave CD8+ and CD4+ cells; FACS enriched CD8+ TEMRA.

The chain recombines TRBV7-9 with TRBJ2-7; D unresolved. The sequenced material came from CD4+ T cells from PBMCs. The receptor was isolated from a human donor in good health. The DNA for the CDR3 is TGTGCCAGCAGTCCTGGATACTCCTACGAGCAGTACTTC. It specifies CASSPGYSYEQYF.